A selection of T cell receptor beta chains follows, all from one sample in a study of a mutant IDH1 vaccine in newly diagnosed glioma. The assay was immunoSEQ multiplex PCR, and TCRdb's table has in-frame clones only and misses some. The sample lists around 130,000 clones, 80% occurring once. These TCRs' antigens remain unknown. The source was PBMCs, collected from a glioma patient whose treatment included an IDH1 peptide vaccine. Receptors originate from a man in his forties with glioma. The CDR3 runs from the conserved cysteine through the conserved F or W. The D gene is left open where the match is weak. Not every row has a clone size; where given, it reads once, few, many or a size class.

v_gene,j_gene,abundance,d_gene,CDR3nt,CDR3aa
TRBV9,TRBJ2-1,-,TRBD2,TGTGCCAGCAGCTTCAGTAGCGGGGCTGTCAATGAGCAGTTCTTC,CASSFSSGAVNEQFF
TRBV29-1,TRBJ1-2,-,TRBD1,TGCAGCGTTGAAGGTTGGACAGGGGGTAATGGCTACACCTTC,CSVEGWTGGNGYTF
TRBV27,TRBJ2-1,-,-,TGTGCCAGCAGTCCCTCCTACCGGGAGCGCGCGTTCTTC,CASSPSYRERAFF
TRBV27,TRBJ2-2,-,TRBD1,TGTGCCAGCAGAGCAAGGACAGGGCAGTTCGCGAACACCGGGGAGCTGTTTTTT,CASRARTGQFANTGELFF
TRBV5-1,TRBJ2-4,-,-,TGCGCCAGCAGCTTGGGTGGGCAGGAAAACATTCAGTACTTC,CASSLGGQENIQYF
TRBV30,TRBJ1-5,-,-,TGTGCCTGGAGTGTAGGGGGCAATCAGCCCCAGCATTTT,CAWSVGGNQPQHF
TRBV7-9,TRBJ1-3,-,-,TGTGCCAGCAGCTTTATGGAGGGAAACACCATATATTTT,CASSFMEGNTIYF
TRBV7-9,TRBJ1-1,-,-,TGTGCCAGCAGCCCTCCCTTGACTGAAGCTTTCTTT,CASSPPLTEAFF
TRBV19,TRBJ1-2,-,-,TGTGCCAGTAGTCCCCGGGGCAGAATCTATGGCTACACCTTC,CASSPRGRIYGYTF
TRBV5-5,TRBJ1-1,-,-,TGTGCCAGCAGCGTTCGTTTTGAAGCTTTCTTT,CASSVRFEAFF
TRBV7-9,TRBJ2-5,-,-,TGTGCCAGCAGCTTTTCGGGTACCCAAGAGACCCAGTACTTC,CASSFSGTQETQYF
TRBV6-5,TRBJ2-2,few,-,TGTGCCAGCAGTTATTTCCTAAGAGGTTCCGGGGAGCTGTTTTTT,CASSYFLRGSGELFF
TRBV6-6,TRBJ2-7,-,-,TGTGCCAGCGGCTCATCATCGGCGTCCTACGAGCAGTACTTC,CASGSSSASYEQYF
TRBV7-9,TRBJ1-6,-,-,TGTGCCAGCAGCTCCGCTATTCAGGGGCATTCACCCCTCCACTTT,CASSSAIQGHSPLHF
TRBV5-6,TRBJ2-3,-,-,TGTGCCAGCAGCTTGAAGGCAGTTTTCCCTCTCACAGATACGCAGTATTTT,CASSLKAVFPLTDTQYF
TRBV28,TRBJ2-3,once,TRBD2,TGTGCCAGCAGTACTACATTAGCGGGAGGAACAGATACGCAGTATTTT,CASSTTLAGGTDTQYF
TRBV12-5,TRBJ2-1,-,TRBD2,TGTGCTAGTGGTCTCGGGACTAGCGTCTACAATGAGCAGTTCTTC,CASGLGTSVYNEQFF
TRBV7-9,TRBJ1-1,-,-,TGTGCCAGCAGCCCCCCGACAACTCGAGGTGAAGCTTTCTTT,CASSPPTTRGEAFF
TRBV5-5,TRBJ1-1,-,-,TGTGCCAGCAGCTTGTCTCCAGGGGAAACTGAAGCTTTCTTT,CASSLSPGETEAFF
TRBV7-9,TRBJ2-7,-,-,TGTGCCAGCAGCCCAGGAAGCCACTCCTACGAGCAGTACTTC,CASSPGSHSYEQYF
TRBV19,TRBJ1-1,-,-,TGTGCAGTTGGGGGAACTGAAGCTTTCTTT,CAVGGTEAFF
TRBV19,TRBJ1-1,-,-,TGTGCCAGTAGTAACCTCCGGGGGCTGACTGAAGCTTTCTTT,CASSNLRGLTEAFF
TRBV14,TRBJ2-3,-,TRBD2,TGTGCCAGCAGCCACAAAATAAGCGGGGTCCCCCAGTATTTT,CASSHKISGVPQYF
TRBV5-4,TRBJ2-5,-,-,TGTGCCAGCAGCGGCGATGGCAGTTCGCAGTACTTC,CASSGDGSSQYF
TRBV6-5,TRBJ2-3,-,-,TGTGCCAGCAGCCCTACCGGGTTCACAGATACGCAGTATTTT,CASSPTGFTDTQYF
TRBV6-5,TRBJ2-5,-,TRBD2,TGTGCCAGCAAGGGGCTAGCGGGGAGTGAGACCCAGTACTTC,CASKGLAGSETQYF
TRBV5-1,TRBJ2-3,-,-,TGCGCCAGCAAACACGGGGGCTCTGAGGCAGATACGCAGTATTTT,CASKHGGSEADTQYF
TRBV30,TRBJ1-2,few,-,TGTGCCTGGAGTGCCCTCCCGGGACTCCCCTATGGCTACACCTTC,CAWSALPGLPYGYTF
TRBV18,TRBJ1-1,-,TRBD1,TGTGCCAGCTCACCCGGACAGGGGAACACTGAAGCTTTCTTT,CASSPGQGNTEAFF
TRBV2,TRBJ2-2,-,-,TGTGCCAGCAGTTTAGTCCTCGCCGGGGAGCTGTTTTTT,CASSLVLAGELFF
TRBV9,TRBJ2-1,-,-,TGTGCCAGCAGCGTAGGTGGTAGCGTCGAGCAGTTCTTC,CASSVGGSVEQFF
TRBV10-3,TRBJ2-7,-,-,TGTGCCATCAGTGGGGGTACCCACGAGCAGTACTTC,CAISGGTHEQYF
TRBV27,TRBJ2-3,-,-,TGTGCCAGCAGTCCCCCCCGAGCCCTCGGTACAGATACGCAGTATTTT,CASSPPRALGTDTQYF
TRBV6-5,TRBJ2-3,-,TRBD1,TGTGCCAGCAGTTCCAAGGACAGGGGAGATACGCAGTATTTT,CASSSKDRGDTQYF
TRBV5-3,TRBJ2-7,few,-,TGTGCCAGAAGCTTGTATTCCTACGAGCAGTACTTC,CARSLYSYEQYF
TRBV10-3,TRBJ1-5,-,-,TGTGCCTCAGCAGGTGATAGCAATCAGCCCCAGCATTTT,CASAGDSNQPQHF
TRBV4-3,TRBJ2-1,-,-,TGCGCCAGCAGCCTACCCGGAAGCTCCTACAATGAGCAGTTCTTC,CASSLPGSSYNEQFF
TRBV9,TRBJ2-5,-,TRBD2,TGTGCCAGCAGCTTCCGCGGGAGGGCTTTCCAAGAGACCCAGTACTTC,CASSFRGRAFQETQYF
TRBV7-9,TRBJ1-3,-,-,TGTGCCAGCAGCCCCATCGGGGGAACGTCGGGAAACACCATATATTTT,CASSPIGGTSGNTIYF
TRBV28,TRBJ1-2,-,-,TGTGCCAGCAGTTGGGAAGGGATTAAGATCGGCTACACCTTC,CASSWEGIKIGYTF
TRBV6-5,TRBJ1-1,few,TRBD1,TGTGCCAGCCGTGGGGGACAGGGGCGAACTGAAGCTTTCTTT,CASRGGQGRTEAFF
TRBV6-6,TRBJ2-7,few,-,TGTGCCAGCACCGTCCGGGACTTGCCACCCTACGAGCAGTACTTC,CASTVRDLPPYEQYF
TRBV28,TRBJ2-7,-,-,TGTGCCAGCAGTTTGCCAGGGCCCTACGAGCAGTACTTC,CASSLPGPYEQYF
TRBV12-5,TRBJ2-1,-,-,TGTGCTAGTGGTTATGACAGCCATGAGCAGTTCTTC,CASGYDSHEQFF
TRBV19,TRBJ2-5,-,-,TGTGCCAGTAGTATAGGTGAAGAGACCCAGTACTTC,CASSIGEETQYF
TRBV5-5,TRBJ2-3,-,TRBD1,TGTGCCAGCAGCGGAACAGGGGGCGAAGGGCGTACGCAGTATTTT,CASSGTGGEGRTQYF
TRBV15,TRBJ1-2,-,-,TGTGCCACCAGCAGAGAGCAGATTAACTATGGCTACACCTTC,CATSREQINYGYTF
TRBV4-2,TRBJ2-7,few,-,TGTGCCAGCAGCCAAGAGGTGGCGGGATCTACCTACGAGCAGTACTTC,CASSQEVAGSTYEQYF